This T cell receptor (beta chain) is drawn from a study of blood T cell repertoires in COVID-19. Study details: The United States, Italy and Spain provided the acute and convalescent COVID-19 samples. The cDNA or gDNA used as material had been derived from T cells, B-cell-depleted T cells, or PBMCs.

Generated by immunoSEQ multiplex PCR, the TCRdb table keeps only in-frame clones and is missing some. The data contain around 140,000 clones, 85% to 90% of them seen just once; the ten biggest clones take up roughly 10%. The source of this sequence is a man between 60 and 75 years old who had recovered from COVID-19. Sequencing was performed on PBMCs or T cells enriched from blood (not recorded which).

The CDR3: CASSPDRGGELFF. The CDR3 nucleotides read TGTGCCAGCAGTCCTGACAGGGGAGGAGAGCTGTTTTTT. The chain employs TRBV12-3 or TRBV12-4 and TRBJ2-2, with 8 bases matching TRBD1. V was pared by 5 bases and J by 11 bases, with 7 bases of the junction left unmatched. This CDR3 has 13 residues.